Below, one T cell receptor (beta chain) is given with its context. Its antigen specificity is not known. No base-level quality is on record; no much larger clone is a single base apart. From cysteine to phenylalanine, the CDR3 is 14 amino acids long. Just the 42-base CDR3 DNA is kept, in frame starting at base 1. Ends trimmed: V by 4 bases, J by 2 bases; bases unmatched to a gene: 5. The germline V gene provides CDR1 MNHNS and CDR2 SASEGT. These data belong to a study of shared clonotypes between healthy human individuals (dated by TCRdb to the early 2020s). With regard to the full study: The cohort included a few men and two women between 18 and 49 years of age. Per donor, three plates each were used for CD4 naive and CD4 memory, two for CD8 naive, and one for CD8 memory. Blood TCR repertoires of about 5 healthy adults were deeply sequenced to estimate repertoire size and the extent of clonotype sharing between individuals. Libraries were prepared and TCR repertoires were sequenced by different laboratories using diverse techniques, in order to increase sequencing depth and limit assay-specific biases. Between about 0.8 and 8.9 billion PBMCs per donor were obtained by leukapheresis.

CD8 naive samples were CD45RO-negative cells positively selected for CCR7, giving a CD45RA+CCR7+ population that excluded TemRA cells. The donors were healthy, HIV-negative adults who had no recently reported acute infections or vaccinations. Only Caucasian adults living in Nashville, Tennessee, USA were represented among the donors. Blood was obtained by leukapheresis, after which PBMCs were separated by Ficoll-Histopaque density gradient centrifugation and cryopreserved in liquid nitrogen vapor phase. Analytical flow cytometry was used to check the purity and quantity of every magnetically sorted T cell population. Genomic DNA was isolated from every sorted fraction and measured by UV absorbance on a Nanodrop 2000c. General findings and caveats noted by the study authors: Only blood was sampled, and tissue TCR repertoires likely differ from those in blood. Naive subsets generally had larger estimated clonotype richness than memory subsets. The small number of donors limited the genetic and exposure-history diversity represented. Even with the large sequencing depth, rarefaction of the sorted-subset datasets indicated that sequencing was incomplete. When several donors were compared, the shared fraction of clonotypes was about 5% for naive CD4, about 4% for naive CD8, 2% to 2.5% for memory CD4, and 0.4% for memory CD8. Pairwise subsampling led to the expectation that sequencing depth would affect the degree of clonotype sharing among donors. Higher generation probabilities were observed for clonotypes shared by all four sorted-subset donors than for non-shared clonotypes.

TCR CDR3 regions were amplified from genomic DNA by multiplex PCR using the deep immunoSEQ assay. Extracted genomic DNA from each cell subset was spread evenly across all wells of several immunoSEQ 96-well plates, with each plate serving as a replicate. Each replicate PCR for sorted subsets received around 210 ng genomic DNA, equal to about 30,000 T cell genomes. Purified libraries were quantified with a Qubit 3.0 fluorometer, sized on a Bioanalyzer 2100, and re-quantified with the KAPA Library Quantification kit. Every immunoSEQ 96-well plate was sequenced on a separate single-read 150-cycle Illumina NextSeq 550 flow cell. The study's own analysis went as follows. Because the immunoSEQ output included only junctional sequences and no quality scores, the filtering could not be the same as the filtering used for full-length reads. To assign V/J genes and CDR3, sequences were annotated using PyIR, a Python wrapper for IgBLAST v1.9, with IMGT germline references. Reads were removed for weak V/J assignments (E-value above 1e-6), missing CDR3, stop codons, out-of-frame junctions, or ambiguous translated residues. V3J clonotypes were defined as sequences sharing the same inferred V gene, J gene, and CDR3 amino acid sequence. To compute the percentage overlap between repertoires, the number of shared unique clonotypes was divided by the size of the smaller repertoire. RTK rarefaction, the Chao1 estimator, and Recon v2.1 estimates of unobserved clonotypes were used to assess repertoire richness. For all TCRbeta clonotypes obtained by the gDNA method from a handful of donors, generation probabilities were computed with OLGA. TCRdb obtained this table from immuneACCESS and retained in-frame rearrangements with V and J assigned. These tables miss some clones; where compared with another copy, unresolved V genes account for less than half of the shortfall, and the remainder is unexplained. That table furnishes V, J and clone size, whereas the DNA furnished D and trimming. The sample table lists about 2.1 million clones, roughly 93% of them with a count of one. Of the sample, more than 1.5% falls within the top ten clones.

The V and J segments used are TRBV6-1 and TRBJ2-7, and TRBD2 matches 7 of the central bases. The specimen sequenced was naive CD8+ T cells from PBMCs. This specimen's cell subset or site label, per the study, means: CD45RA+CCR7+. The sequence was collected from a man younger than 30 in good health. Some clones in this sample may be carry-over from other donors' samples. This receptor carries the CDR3 CASSAGTTPYEQYF. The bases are TGTGCCAGCAGTGCCGGGACTACCCCCTACGAGCAGTACTTC.